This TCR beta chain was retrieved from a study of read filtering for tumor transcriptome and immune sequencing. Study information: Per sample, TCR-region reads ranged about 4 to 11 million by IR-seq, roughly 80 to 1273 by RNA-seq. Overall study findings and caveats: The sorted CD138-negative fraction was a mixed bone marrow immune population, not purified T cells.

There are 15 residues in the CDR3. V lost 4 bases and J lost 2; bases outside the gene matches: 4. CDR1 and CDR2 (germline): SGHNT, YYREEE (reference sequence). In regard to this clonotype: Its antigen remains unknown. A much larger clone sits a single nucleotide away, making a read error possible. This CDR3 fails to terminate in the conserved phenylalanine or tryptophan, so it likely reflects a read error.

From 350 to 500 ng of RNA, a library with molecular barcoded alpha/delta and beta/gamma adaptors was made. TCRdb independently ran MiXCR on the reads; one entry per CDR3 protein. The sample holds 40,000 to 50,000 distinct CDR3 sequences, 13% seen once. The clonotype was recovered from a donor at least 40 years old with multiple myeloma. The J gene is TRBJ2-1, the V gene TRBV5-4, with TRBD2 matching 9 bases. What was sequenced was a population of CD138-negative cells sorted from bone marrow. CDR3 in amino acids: CASSPPSGTYNEQFL. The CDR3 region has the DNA TGTGCCAGCAGCCCTCCTAGCGGGACCTACAATGAGCAGTTCCTC.